The 15 T cell receptor beta chains below all came from one sample that was sequenced in a study of response to subunit inactivated influenza vaccine. MiXCR was run by TCRdb on the RT-PCR reads, yielding one entry per CDR3 protein. The sample lists about 620,000 distinct CDR3 sequences, 11% occurring once. This same sample was also part of a study on T cells expressing NK-cell markers. As that report states: cDNA encoding TCR beta was synthesized via 5'RACE template switching incorporating UMIs.

The sample was PBMCs from blood, taken on the day of vaccination. These receptors all come from a man aged 50 to 59 who received an inactivated influenza vaccine.

This clonotype was counted ten times or more. This sequence joins TRBV6-1 and TRBJ2-2, with 9 nucleotides matching TRBD1. The V gene end was trimmed by 5 bases and the J gene end by 5 bases; junction bases not matched to a gene: 6. The CDR3 totals 15 residues. CDR1 MNHNS and CDR2 SASEGT come from the germline V gene. CDR3 region: CASSPRQGGTGELFF. In DNA, the CDR3 is TGTGCCAGCAGTCCCCGACAGGGGGGGACCGGGGAGCTGTTTTTT.

The chain joins TRBV4-1 to TRBJ2-5; 14 bases fit TRBD2. Germline lookup yields CDR1 MGHRA and CDR2 YSYEKL. The V segment lost 1 base and the J segment 5 bases; nucleotides outside the gene matches: 12. The CDR3 is made up of 19 amino acids. CDR3: CASSQAPRTSGGRRETQYF. The CDR3, as DNA: TGCGCCAGCAGCCAAGCACCCCGGACTAGCGGGGGGAGAAGGGAGACCCAGTACTTC.

The chain uses TRBV20-1 and TRBJ1-1; 8 bases are a match to TRBD1. Germline V gives CDR1 DFQATT, CDR2 SNEGSKA (reference sequence). The length of the CDR3 is 14 residues. J lost 4 bases, V lost 3 bases, and 7 bases had no gene match. CDR3 protein: CSASTGQAFTEAFF. The CDR3 coding sequence is TGCAGTGCTAGCACGGGACAGGCTTTCACTGAAGCTTTCTTT.

This clonotype was seen a handful of times. The chain carries TRBV9 and TRBJ2-3, with TRBD2 identical over 9 bases. CDR1 is SGDLS and CDR2 is YYNGEE in the germline V gene. The CDR3 covers 16 residues. V trimming: 2 bases; J trimming: 6 bases; junction bases outside the gene matches: 10. The DNA of the CDR3 is TGTGCCAGCAGCGTTCGATTAGCGGGAGAACTTGATACGCAGTATTTT. Residues: CASSVRLAGELDTQYF.

Only a few counts were recorded for this clonotype. The CDR3 nucleotides are TGTGCCAGCAGCCCGGGGAGGGGCGGCACAGATACGCAGTATTTT. As protein: CASSPGRGGTDTQYF. This chain joins TRBV12-3 or TRBV12-4 and TRBJ2-3, with TRBD2 matching over 7 bases. The CDR3 sequence is 15 residues long. The ends lost 6 bases at V and 1 base at J; junction bases unmatched: 7.

This clonotype has only a few counts. The genes are TRBV12-3 or TRBV12-4 and TRBJ2-5, with 11 bases lining up with TRBD1. V shed 1 base, J shed 0 bases, and the junction held 4 bases outside the gene matches. This CDR3 spans 17 amino acids. In DNA, the CDR3 is TGTGCCAGCAGTTTAGGGACAGGGGGCACGTACCAAGAGACCCAGTACTTC. Translating gives CASSLGTGGTYQETQYF.

The chain employs TRBV7-8 and TRBJ2-5, with 8 bases lining up with TRBD2. Germline CDR1 is SGHVS and CDR2 is FQNEAQ. The junction had 9 bases not matched to a gene; V was cut back by 5 bases and J by 7 bases. There are 14 residues in the CDR3. CDR3 sequence (DNA): TGTGCCAGCAGCCAATGGGCGGGAGGCGTGACCCAGTACTTC. It yields the protein CASSQWAGGVTQYF.

This clonotype was counted between two and nine times. The chain recombines TRBV3-1 with TRBJ1-1, with D uncertain. Germline CDR1 LGHDT, CDR2 YNNKEL (reference sequence). V was cut by 4 bases and J by 6 bases, with 9 bases left in between. This CDR3 contains 12 residues. CDR3 bases: TGTGCCAGCAGCCCCGGATACCCTGAAGCTTTCTTT. It yields the protein CASSPGYPEAFF.

This rearrangement joins TRBV7-9 to TRBJ2-3, with 9 bases identical to TRBD1. The CDR3 totals 17 residues. Germline CDR1 reads SEHNR; CDR2 reads FQNEAQ (reference sequence). Trimming took 7 bases from V and 3 from J; bases not matched to a gene: 14. This chain's CDR3 is CASKLSTGTGSTDTQYF. Written as DNA, the CDR3 is TGTGCCAGCAAACTTTCAACGGGGACAGGGTCTACAGATACGCAGTATTTT.

This clonotype was counted at least ten times. The chain joins TRBV5-5 to TRBJ2-1; D may be TRBD1 (5 bases). Between the trimmed V and J ends, which lost 5 bases and 1 base, there was a span of 13 bases. Germline CDR1 SGHKS, CDR2 YYEKEE (reference sequence). CDR3 size: 15 residues. The CDR3 nucleotides are TGTGCCAGCAGTTCAGGGCCGCAATCCTACAATGAGCAGTTCTTC. It translates to CASSSGPQSYNEQFF. Using reference TRBV5-5 and TRBJ2-1 for the parts outside the CDR3, the full variable domain is DAGVTQSPTHLIKTRGQQVTLRCSPISGHKSVSWYQQVLGQGPQFIFQYYEKEERGRGNFPDRFSARQFPNYSSELNVNALLLGDSALYLCASSSGPQSYNEQFFGPGTRLTVL.

This clonotype was counted only a few times. The CDR3 bases are TGTGCCAGCAGTCTCAGAGCGGTTCGAGGGGGCTACGAGCAGTACTTC. Protein product: CASSLRAVRGGYEQYF. This sequence joins TRBV12-3 or TRBV12-4 and TRBJ2-7; TRBD1 is a possible D gene (6 bases). The CDR3 runs 16 residues. V was pared by 5 bases and J by 3 bases, with 20 bases between.

The J gene is TRBJ2-5, the V gene TRBV20-1; perhaps TRBD2 as D (5 bases). The CDR3 spans 13 residues. The germline V gene has CDR1 DFQATT and CDR2 SNEGSKA (reference sequence). Trimming shortened V by 4 bases and J by 5 bases, and 14 bases separated the two germline ends. The CDR3 is CSATRTVRETQYF. CDR3 DNA: TGCAGTGCTACGCGGACTGTTCGGGAGACCCAGTACTTC.

This clonotype was observed a handful of times. The chain uses TRBV7-2 and TRBJ2-5; D is undetermined. This CDR3 is built from 13 residues. The germline gives CDR1 SGHTA, CDR2 FQGNSA. Trimming took off 3 bases at V and 0 bases at J, with 5 bases between the two ends. CDR3 DNA: TGTGCCAGCAGCTTTCATAACCAAGAGACCCAGTACTTC. Translated, it gives CASSFHNQETQYF. The whole variable domain, filled in from reference TRBV7-2 and TRBJ2-5, reads GAGVSQSPSNKVTEKGKDVELRCDPISGHTALYWYRQSLGQGLEFLIYFQGNSAPDKSGLPSDRFSAERTGGSVSTLTIQRTQQEDSAVYLCASSFHNQETQYFGPGTRLLVL.

A few counts support this clonotype. The chain couples TRBV4-3 to TRBJ2-3; possible D gene TRBD2, 5 bases. The CDR3 consists of 16 residues. CDR1 and CDR2 (germline): LGHNA, YSLEER. Trimming took 1 base from V and 0 from J, leaving 11 bases between them. The CDR3 nucleotides read TGCGCCAGCAGCCAAGGGACTGGGCCTAGCACAGATACGCAGTATTTT. It is translated as CASSQGTGPSTDTQYF.

This clonotype has just a few counts. CDR3 region: CASAPLGHQNEKLFF. The CDR3 DNA sequence: TGCGCCAGCGCCCCCCTAGGACACCAGAATGAAAAACTGTTTTTT. This sequence joins TRBV5-1 and TRBJ1-4, with a possible D match to TRBD1 (5 bases). The CDR3 length is 15 residues. V was clipped by 7 bases and J by 5 bases, with 18 bases between them. The germline V gene has CDR1 SGHRS and CDR2 YFSETQ.